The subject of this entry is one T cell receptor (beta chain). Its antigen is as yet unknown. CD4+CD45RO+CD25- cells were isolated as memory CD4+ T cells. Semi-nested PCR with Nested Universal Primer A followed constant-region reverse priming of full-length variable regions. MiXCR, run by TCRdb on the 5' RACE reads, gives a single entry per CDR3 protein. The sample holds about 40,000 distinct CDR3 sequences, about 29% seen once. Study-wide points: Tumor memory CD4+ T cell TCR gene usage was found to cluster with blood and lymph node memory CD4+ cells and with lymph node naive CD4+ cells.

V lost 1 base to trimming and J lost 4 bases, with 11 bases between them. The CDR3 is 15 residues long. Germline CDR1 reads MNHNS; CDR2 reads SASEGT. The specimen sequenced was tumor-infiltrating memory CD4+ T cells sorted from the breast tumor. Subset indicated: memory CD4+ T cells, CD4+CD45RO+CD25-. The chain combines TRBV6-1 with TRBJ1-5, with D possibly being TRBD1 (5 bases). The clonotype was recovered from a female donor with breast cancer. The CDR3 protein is CASSEGGPGNQPQHF. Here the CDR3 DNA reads TGTGCCAGCAGTGAAGGGGGCCCGGGTAATCAGCCCCAGCATTTT.